These 27 T cell receptor beta chains originate from one sample sequenced in a study of blood T cell repertoires in COVID-19. The assay was immunoSEQ multiplex PCR, and TCRdb's table has in-frame clones only and misses some. The sample holds 150,000 to 200,000 clones, 84% seen once. Sequences were obtained from peripheral blood. These receptors all stem from a man aged 35 to 55 who had recovered from COVID-19.

This clone was seen only once. The chain carries TRBV28 and TRBJ2-2; TRBD2 matches at 8 bases. Trimming cost V 6 bases and J 6 bases; bases outside gene matches: 6. Germline V lookup: CDR1 MDHEN, CDR2 SYDVKM. The CDR3 contains 14 residues. The CDR3 DNA reads TGTGCCAGCAGGGCCGGGACTAGAGCCGGGGAGCTGTTTTTT. This gives the protein CASRAGTRAGELFF.

The chain joins TRBV7-9 to TRBJ2-5; the match to TRBD1 covers 7 bases. CDR3 length: 14 residues. The V gene's germline CDR1 is SEHNR and CDR2 FQNEAQ (reference sequence). V lost 5 bases, J lost 0 bases, and 3 bases stayed unmatched. This CDR3 reads CASSLDRDQETQYF. CDR3 DNA sequence: TGTGCCAGCAGCCTCGACAGGGACCAAGAGACCCAGTACTTC.

V is TRBV3-1 (or the pseudogene TRBV3-2) and J is TRBJ1-2; tentative D call: TRBD1 (5 bases). The germline gives CDR1 LGHDT, CDR2 YNNKEL (reference sequence). V was cut by 1 base and J by 4 bases, with 10 bases left in between. The CDR3 extends over 14 amino acids. CDR3 in amino acids: CASSQADTAYGYTF. The DNA for the CDR3 is TGTGCCAGCAGCCAAGCGGACACTGCCTATGGCTACACCTTC.

CDR3 loop: CATSDFVSGSTGEQFF. In DNA, the CDR3 is TGTGCCACCAGTGATTTCGTTAGCGGGAGTACGGGTGAGCAGTTCTTC. The chain links TRBV24-1 to TRBJ2-1; 9 bases fit TRBD2. The CDR3 has 16 residues. Germline values: CDR1 KGHDR, CDR2 SFDVKD. V gave up 1 base and J gave up 9 bases; unmatched junction bases: 9.

The rearrangement links TRBV7-6 to TRBJ1-1; 7 bases are shared with TRBD1. The germline V gene encodes CDR1 SGHVS and CDR2 FNYEAQ. V lost 2 bases, J lost 2 bases, and 5 bases stayed unmatched. The CDR3 sequence is 15 residues long. This CDR3 reads CASSLHGQANTEAFF. Here the CDR3 DNA reads TGTGCCAGCAGCTTACACGGACAGGCCAACACTGAAGCTTTCTTT.

V usage is TRBV18 and J usage is TRBJ1-1, with D possibly matching TRBD1 (6 bases). This CDR3 has 13 amino acids. Germline V gene lookup returns CDR1 KGHSH and CDR2 LQKENI. Trimming removed 6 bases at V and 3 bases at J, with 11 bases between. CDR3 nucleotide sequence: TGTGCCAGCTCTCCTTCAGGGGACACTGAAGCTTTCTTT. Protein sequence: CASSPSGDTEAFF.

The gene calls are TRBV13 and TRBJ1-4, with a tentative D call TRBD1 (5 bases). The germline V gene has CDR1 PRHDT and CDR2 FYEKMQ (reference sequence). V lost 2 bases and J 3 bases, leaving 7 bases between the germline ends. CDR3 length: 14 residues. For the CDR3, the DNA is TGTGCCAGCAGCTTACGACAGCCTAATGAAAAACTGTTTTTT. The encoded protein is CASSLRQPNEKLFF.

V and J are TRBV7-2 and TRBJ2-1; D unclear. Trimming shortened V by 7 bases and J by 7 bases, and 17 bases separated the two germline ends. The CDR3 loop spans 14 amino acids. The germline gives CDR1 SGHTA, CDR2 FQGNSA. This CDR3 reads CASTSSSVSNEQFF. Written as DNA, the CDR3 is TGTGCCAGCACAAGTTCCAGCGTCTCAAATGAGCAGTTCTTC.

This chain links TRBV11-3 with TRBJ2-1; TRBD1 matches at 7 bases. After removal of 6 bases from V and 6 bases from J, the junction contained 11 bases not matched to a gene. This CDR3 is 15 amino acids long. CDR1 and CDR2 from the germline V gene are SGHNT and YENEEA. CDR3 nucleotides: TGTGCCAGCAGTCCGGGACAGTGGTTCTCCAATGAGCAGTTCTTC. This translates into CASSPGQWFSNEQFF.

This clone was detected once. The V gene is TRBV29-1, the J gene TRBJ2-7, with TRBD2 matching over 8 bases. CDR1 and CDR2 (germline): SQVTM, ANQGSEA. Trimming at V came to 4 bases and at J to 6 bases, leaving 5 bases not matched to a gene. This CDR3 is built from 12 residues. In nucleotides, the CDR3 is TGCAGCGTTGCACCCCGGGGGGGCGAGCAGTACTTC. It is translated as CSVAPRGGEQYF.

This sequence joins TRBV28 and TRBJ2-7; D may be TRBD1 (5 bases). Germline CDR1 and CDR2: MDHEN and SYDVKM. This CDR3 comprises 11 residues. The V end was cut by 2 bases, the J end by 6 bases, with 5 bases between. DNA of the CDR3: TGTGCCAGCAGTTTAGGGGCCGAGCAGTACTTC. Translation: CASSLGAEQYF.

The CDR3 DNA follows: TGTGCCAGCAGCCGCGACAGGGCGGGCGGGGAGCTGTTTTTT. Protein product: CASSRDRAGGELFF. This sequence joins TRBV7-6 and TRBJ2-2, with 7 bases matching TRBD1. Looked up from germline, CDR1 is SGHVS and CDR2 is FNYEAQ. V was clipped by 5 bases and J by 7 bases; unmatched bases: 7. CDR3 length equals 14 residues.

This clone was observed a few times. V is TRBV15 and J is TRBJ2-7, with 7 bases that match TRBD1. V trimming: 5 bases; J trimming: 0 bases; junction bases outside the gene matches: 4. The CDR3 is 14 amino acids. The V gene's germline CDR1 is LNHNV and CDR2 YYDKDF (reference sequence). Here the CDR3 DNA reads TGTGCCACCAGCTCGGGGACAGTCTCCTACGAGCAGTACTTC. As protein: CATSSGTVSYEQYF.

The chain recombines TRBV4-3 with TRBJ1-4; TRBD1 might be the D (5 bases). Germline V gene lookup returns CDR1 LGHNA and CDR2 YSLEER. The CDR3 extends over 16 amino acids. The ends were cut back, 2 bases at V and 8 bases at J, with 18 bases in the middle. This CDR3 is CASSQSPPGQGEKLFF. The CDR3 DNA follows: TGCGCCAGCAGCCAATCGCCTCCAGGTCAGGGCGAAAAACTGTTTTTT.

The chain has TRBV3-1 (or the pseudogene TRBV3-2) and TRBJ2-7; TRBD2 aligns across 10 bases. This CDR3 region has 17 residues. Germline CDR1 LGHDT, CDR2 YNNKEL (reference sequence). The trim removed 0 bases at V and 4 bases at J, leaving 9 bases unmatched. The CDR3 nucleotides are TGTGCCAGCAGCCAAGAGTTCCCTCCTAGCGGGAGATACGAGCAGTACTTC. It is translated as CASSQEFPPSGRYEQYF.

This sequence joins TRBV9 and TRBJ2-2, with D hard to call. The CDR3 has 12 amino acids. V was pared by 3 bases and J by 2 bases, with 2 bases between. Germline values: CDR1 SGDLS, CDR2 YYNGEE. The CDR3 sequence: CASSANTGELFF. The DNA for the CDR3 is TGTGCCAGCAGCGCTAACACCGGGGAGCTGTTTTTT.

The chain carries TRBV9 and TRBJ1-2; D gene unclear. The germline V gene encodes CDR1 SGDLS and CDR2 YYNGEE. V lost 5 bases to trimming and J lost 5 bases, with 13 bases between them. The CDR3 totals 13 residues. The CDR3 reads CASSPTTEYGYTF. CDR3 sequence (DNA): TGTGCCAGCAGTCCCACGACGGAGTATGGCTACACCTTC.

This clone was recorded once. This sequence joins TRBV5-6 and TRBJ2-2; 8 bases fit TRBD2. The CDR3 contains 15 residues. Trimming at V came to 1 base and at J to 7 bases, leaving 6 bases not matched to a gene. Germline lookup yields CDR1 SGHDT and CDR2 YYEEEE. The CDR3 sequence: CASSLSGRKDGELFF. CDR3 bases: TGTGCCAGCAGCTTGAGCGGGAGAAAAGACGGGGAGCTGTTTTTT.

The V gene is TRBV5-4, the J gene TRBJ2-7, with a possible D match to TRBD2 (7 bases). Germline loops: CDR1 SGHNT, CDR2 YYREEE (reference sequence). The CDR3 is 14 residues long. V shed 2 bases and J shed 1 base, with 10 bases lying between them. For the CDR3, the DNA is TGTGCCAGCAGCTTCGGGGGGCCATCCTACGAGCAGTACTTC. It codes for CASSFGGPSYEQYF.

This clone was recorded a few times. The chain joins TRBV6-6 to TRBJ1-2; a possible D gene is TRBD1 (6 bases). The V end lost 5 bases, the J end lost 4 bases, and 11 bases lay between the germline ends. Germline loops: CDR1 MNHNY, CDR2 SVGAGI (reference sequence). CDR3 size: 13 residues. CDR3 sequence: CASSPQGSYGYTF. CDR3 in DNA: TGTGCCAGCAGTCCGCAGGGGAGCTATGGCTACACCTTC.

The J gene is TRBJ2-7, the V gene TRBV3-1 (or the pseudogene TRBV3-2), with D unresolved. Germline values: CDR1 LGHDT, CDR2 YNNKEL (reference sequence). The CDR3 loop spans 14 amino acids. V dropped 7 bases and J dropped 5 bases, with 18 bases sitting between them. The CDR3 DNA sequence: TGTGCCAGCACTCCTGGCCCCCCCCGCCACGAGCAGTACTTC. This codes for CASTPGPPRHEQYF.

This clone showed up just once. J is TRBJ2-7 and V is TRBV7-6; weak D call: TRBD1 (5 bases). Trimming removed 4 bases at V and 1 base at J, with 11 bases between. CDR3 size: 14 residues. The germline gives CDR1 SGHVS, CDR2 FNYEAQ. This CDR3 reads CASSSAGASYEQYF. The CDR3 DNA reads as TGTGCCAGCAGCTCAGCTGGGGCGTCCTACGAGCAGTACTTC. Full variable domain (remainder filled in from reference TRBV7-6 and TRBJ2-7): GAGVSQSPRYKVTKRGQDVALRCDPISGHVSLYWYRQALGQGPEFLTYFNYEAQQDKSGLPNDRFSAERPEGSISTLTIQRTEQRDSAMYRCASSSAGASYEQYFGPGTRLTVT.

This rearrangement joins TRBV21-1 to TRBJ2-2; TRBD1 is the table's D call and was not checked against the DNA. TRBV21-1 constitutes a pseudogene. This CDR3 has 18 amino acids. The CDR3 sequence is CASSKLVRDREGAGELFF. DNA of the CDR3: TGTGCCAGCAGCAAATTGGTCAGGGACAGGGAAGGCGCCGGGGAGCTGTTTTTT.

The V and J genes are TRBV4-2 and TRBJ2-1; 12 nucleotides align to TRBD2. CDR3 length: 16 residues. In germline, CDR1 is LGHNA, CDR2 YNFKEQ. V lost 5 bases to trimming and J lost 8 bases; unmatched junction nucleotides: 10. CDR3 loop: CASSLILAGGGHEQFF. The CDR3 DNA sequence: TGTGCCAGCAGCTTAATACTAGCGGGGGGTGGGCATGAGCAGTTCTTC.

This rearrangement joins TRBV12-3 or TRBV12-4 to TRBJ2-5, with TRBD2 matching over 7 bases. Trimming removed 6 bases from V and 3 bases from J; junction bases left unmatched: 1. This CDR3 has 12 residues. The CDR3 loop is CASSTSEETQYF. In DNA form, the CDR3 reads TGTGCCAGCAGCACTAGCGAAGAGACCCAGTACTTC.

This clone appeared a single time. As DNA, the CDR3 is TGTGCCAGCAGCCTCAGGGGGGACGGCTACACCTTC. Translation: CASSLRGDGYTF. V is TRBV3-1 (or the pseudogene TRBV3-2) and J is TRBJ1-2, with 7 nucleotides matching TRBD1. With V trimmed by 4 bases and J by 8 bases, 4 bases remained unmatched. Germline-derived CDR1 and CDR2 are LGHDT and YNNKEL (reference sequence). The CDR3 has 12 residues.

The CDR3 nucleotides are TGTGCCAGCAGCCAAGATACTAGCGGGAGCTACGAGCAGTACTTC. The encoded protein is CASSQDTSGSYEQYF. The genes are TRBV4-2 and TRBJ2-7, with 11 nucleotides matching TRBD2. CDR1 and CDR2 from the germline V gene are LGHNA and YNFKEQ. V shed 0 bases and J 3 bases; nucleotides not matched to a gene: 1. The CDR3 totals 15 residues.